The 29 T cell receptor beta chains presented below share a single source sample, sequenced in a study of early T cells in non-severe SARS-CoV-2 infection. TCRdb recomputed calls from the 5' RACE reads with MiXCR, one row per CDR3 protein. The table records some 30,000 distinct CDR3 sequences, 4.5% to 5.5% of them present only once. The sequenced material came from whole blood. These TCRs come from an adult who was a healthcare worker with PCR-confirmed SARS-CoV-2 infection or an uninfected control (not recorded which).

V and J are TRBV5-4 and TRBJ1-1, with D unresolved. Deletions cut 3 bases from V and 4 bases from J, with 13 bases between. The CDR3 extends over 14 amino acids. Germline V gene lookup returns CDR1 SGHNT and CDR2 YYREEE (reference sequence). As DNA, the CDR3 is TGTGCCAGCAGCTGGACCGACCGAATCACTGAAGCTTTCTTT. It specifies CASSWTDRITEAFF.

This clonotype was seen at least ten times. The J gene is TRBJ2-2, the V gene TRBV11-2; 14 nucleotides match TRBD2. V shed 5 bases and J 6 bases; nucleotides not matched to a gene: 5. The germline V gene encodes CDR1 SGHAT and CDR2 FQNNGV. The CDR3 length is 16 residues. The CDR3 DNA reads as TGTGCCAGCAGCAGGGGGACTAGCGGGAGTGCCGGGGAGCTGTTTTTT. Translation: CASSRGTSGSAGELFF.

This clonotype was seen at least ten times. This chain joins TRBV7-9 and TRBJ1-1; 10 bases line up with TRBD1. The CDR3 has 14 amino acids. V was clipped by 6 bases and J by 3 bases; unmatched bases: 4. Germline-derived CDR1 and CDR2 are SEHNR and FQNEAQ (reference sequence). This chain's CDR3 is CASSFGQGDTEAFF. CDR3 bases: TGTGCCAGCAGTTTCGGACAGGGGGACACTGAAGCTTTCTTT.

The gene calls are TRBV20-1 and TRBJ1-6; 10 nucleotides match TRBD1. The V segment lost 6 bases and the J segment 5 bases; nucleotides outside the gene matches: 7. Looked up from germline, CDR1 is DFQATT and CDR2 is SNEGSKA (reference sequence). CDR3 size: 15 residues. This chain's CDR3 is CSANTGTGDNSPLHF. The CDR3 DNA reads TGCAGTGCAAACACCGGGACAGGGGATAATTCACCCCTCCACTTT.

The chain carries TRBV6-6 and TRBJ2-7, with D unclear. The CDR3 length is 13 residues. CDR1 and CDR2 from the germline V gene are MNHNY and SVGAGI (reference sequence). Trimming stripped 3 bases from V and 4 bases from J, with 10 bases between. CDR3 sequence reads: CASSYFYRYEQYF. As DNA, the CDR3 is TGTGCCAGCAGTTATTTTTACAGATACGAGCAGTACTTC.

This chain joins TRBV7-9 and TRBJ2-3, with 9 bases matching TRBD2. Germline values: CDR1 SEHNR, CDR2 FQNEAQ (reference sequence). CDR3 length: 17 amino acids. Germline trimming cut 6 bases from V and 1 base from J; bases unmatched to any gene: 11. The CDR3 here is CASSRRGGPLGTDTQYF. The CDR3 region has the DNA TGTGCCAGCAGTAGGCGGGGGGGGCCCCTGGGCACAGATACGCAGTATTTT.

The chain combines TRBV4-1 with TRBJ2-1; D possibly corresponds to TRBD1 (5 bases). Trimming removed 0 bases at V and 8 bases at J, with 17 bases between. Germline V gene sequence: CDR1 MGHRA, CDR2 YSYEKL. The CDR3 is 16 amino acids. The CDR3 is CASSQEVETVGYEQFF. As DNA, the CDR3 is TGCGCCAGCAGCCAAGAGGTCGAGACAGTGGGGTATGAGCAGTTCTTC.

This clonotype was picked up many times. The chain joins TRBV28 to TRBJ1-5; D is unresolved. Germline CDR1 is MDHEN and CDR2 is SYDVKM. CDR3 length: 15 amino acids. Trimming left V 4 bases short and J 5 bases short, with 15 bases between. The CDR3 region has the DNA TGTGCCAGCAGTTCCGGGATGATTCTCCATCAGCCCCAGCATTTT. Its protein product is CASSSGMILHQPQHF.

This clonotype was counted ten times or more. This chain connects TRBV9 to TRBJ1-6; D ambiguous. CDR3 length: 13 amino acids. In germline, CDR1 is SGDLS, CDR2 YYNGEE. V was cut by 3 bases and J by 9 bases, with 10 bases left in between. DNA of the CDR3: TGTGCCAGCAGCGCACTGTATGGTTCACCCCTCCACTTT. Translating gives CASSALYGSPLHF.

The chain has TRBV12-3 or TRBV12-4 and TRBJ2-3, with 14 bases that match TRBD2. The junction had 5 bases not matched to a gene; V was cut back by 4 bases and J by 2 bases. CDR3 length: 17 amino acids. The CDR3 DNA sequence: TGTGCCAGCAGTTCTGGACTAGCGGGGGGTATCACAGATACGCAGTATTTT. Translated: CASSSGLAGGITDTQYF.

This clonotype was seen only a few times. The chain combines TRBV6-6 with TRBJ2-7; TRBD1 aligns across 9 bases. CDR3 length equals 16 residues. The junction had 10 bases not matched to a gene; V was cut back by 5 bases and J by 2 bases. The V gene's germline CDR1 is MNHNY and CDR2 SVGAGI (reference sequence). This CDR3 is CASSTAPGQGPYEQYF. CDR3 bases: TGTGCCAGCAGTACCGCACCGGGACAGGGTCCCTACGAGCAGTACTTC.

This clonotype was detected a few times. The chain links TRBV7-8 to TRBJ2-3; 8 bases line up with TRBD2. V trimming: 2 bases; J trimming: 2 bases; junction bases outside the gene matches: 12. CDR1 and CDR2 (germline): SGHVS, FQNEAQ. CDR3 length equals 18 residues. The CDR3 bases are TGTGCCAGCAGCTTAATCGGACTAGCATCGGTCTCCACAGATACGCAGTATTTT. Translation: CASSLIGLASVSTDTQYF. Full variable domain (outside the CDR3, taken from reference TRBV7-8 and TRBJ2-3): GAGVSQSPRYKVAKRGQDVALRCDPISGHVSLFWYQQALGQGPEFLTYFQNEAQLDKSGLPSDRFFAERPEGSVSTLKIQRTQQEDSAVYLCASSLIGLASVSTDTQYFGPGTRLTVL.

This clonotype was found many times. The chain uses TRBV11-2 and TRBJ2-5, with 8 bases lining up with TRBD2. V was pared by 2 bases and J by 5 bases, with 4 bases of the junction left unmatched. Germline V gene data show CDR1 as SGHAT and CDR2 as FQNNGV. This CDR3 is 14 amino acids long. CDR3 DNA sequence: TGTGCCAGCAGCTTACAACTAGCGGCTGAGACCCAGTACTTC. Its protein product is CASSLQLAAETQYF.

In regard to this clonotype: This may stem from a read error, because a much larger clone lies one nucleotide away. This chain uses TRBV7-2 with TRBJ1-1; D possibly corresponds to TRBD1 (5 bases). Germline V gene data show CDR1 as SGHTA and CDR2 as FQGNSA. This CDR3 is 14 amino acids long. Written as DNA, the CDR3 is TGTGCCAGCGGCTTTCGTTGGGGGAGCACTGAAGCTTTCTTT. Amino acids: CASGFRWGSTEAFF.

This clonotype was recorded many times. The chain joins TRBV11-2 to TRBJ1-2; TRBD1 matches at 7 bases. Germline-derived CDR1 and CDR2 are SGHAT and FQNNGV. V trimming: 1 base; J trimming: 4 bases; junction bases outside the gene matches: 9. CDR3 length: 16 residues. CDR3 nucleotides: TGTGCCAGCAGCTTAGGTTTGGGACAGCTTCCCTATGGCTACACCTTC. This encodes CASSLGLGQLPYGYTF.

This clonotype was recorded many times. The chain recombines TRBV6-6 with TRBJ1-1; D is unclear. Trimming left V 4 bases short and J 3 bases short, with 9 bases between. The CDR3 length is 13 residues. Per germline, CDR1 MNHNY and CDR2 SVGAGI (reference sequence). In nucleotides, the CDR3 is TGTGCCAGCAGTTTTGACGGTTACACTGAAGCTTTCTTT. Its translation: CASSFDGYTEAFF.

This clonotype was observed a few times. The chain uses TRBV10-2 and TRBJ2-3; D might be TRBD2 (7 bases). Deletions cut 5 bases from V and 2 bases from J, with 14 bases between. Germline V gene lookup returns CDR1 WSHSY and CDR2 SAAADI. The CDR3 has 15 amino acids. CDR3 nucleotide sequence: TGCGCCAGCAGTTCCCGGGGGGCCAACACAGATACGCAGTATTTT. Translated: CASSSRGANTDTQYF.

This clonotype was recorded a few times. J is TRBJ1-1 and V is TRBV21-1; the table's D call of TRBD1 was not tested on the DNA. TRBV21-1 is marked as a pseudogene. The CDR3 runs 15 residues. CDR3 sequence: CASAGTGGLSTEAFF. CDR3 DNA: TGTGCCAGCGCCGGGACAGGGGGCTTGAGCACTGAAGCTTTCTTT.

This clonotype was seen a handful of times. The chain is built from TRBV5-6 and TRBJ2-1; D is unclear. V was trimmed by 4 bases and J by 5 bases, leaving 13 bases between them. Germline loops: CDR1 SGHDT, CDR2 YYEEEE. The CDR3 sequence is 14 residues long. The chain's CDR3 is CASSLPTGNNEQFF. CDR3 nucleotide sequence: TGTGCCAGCAGCCTCCCAACTGGGAACAATGAGCAGTTCTTC.

About this clonotype itself: One end of the junction fails to match germline, which may point to a read error. J is TRBJ2-1 and V is TRBV5-1; 8 nucleotides align to TRBD2. The germline gives CDR1 SGHRS, CDR2 YFSETQ. This CDR3 comprises 17 residues. CDR3 DNA: TGCGCCGGCAGCCGGTTACTACTAGCGGACTCCTACAATGAGCAGTTCTTC. It codes for CAGSRLLLADSYNEQFF.

The chain joins TRBV20-1 to TRBJ2-1, with no clear D. The CDR3 loop spans 10 amino acids. Per the germline V gene, CDR1 is DFQATT and CDR2 is SNEGSKA (reference sequence). The V and J ends lost 5 bases and 9 bases respectively, with 8 bases between them. The CDR3 DNA reads TGCAGTGCTGGGTGGGGTGAGCAGTTCTTC. Translated, it gives CSAGWGEQFF.

The sample holds many counts of this clonotype. The V call is TRBV28, the J call TRBJ1-6; 7 bases agree with TRBD1. V was pared by 5 bases and J by 9 bases, with 13 bases of the junction left unmatched. Germline V gene data show CDR1 as MDHEN and CDR2 as SYDVKM. This CDR3 contains 16 residues. CDR3: CASSLTTGNRGSPLHF. The CDR3 DNA follows: TGTGCCAGCAGTCTGACAACAGGGAACAGGGGTTCACCCCTCCACTTT.

There are many counts of this clonotype. The chain is built from TRBV29-1 and TRBJ1-2; D remains unclear. The CDR3 extends over 12 amino acids. V gave up 7 bases and J gave up 7 bases, with 16 bases separating them. Germline assignment: CDR1 SQVTM and CDR2 ANQGSEA. CDR3: CSGYDWKGGYTF. The DNA for the CDR3 is TGCAGCGGATACGACTGGAAGGGTGGCTACACCTTC.

V is TRBV29-1 and J is TRBJ1-2, with a possible D match to TRBD1 (6 bases). The CDR3 loop spans 14 amino acids. Germline CDR1 and CDR2: SQVTM and ANQGSEA. V gave up 6 bases and J gave up 6 bases, with 20 bases separating them. CDR3 amino acids: CSVSKGQYRDGYTF. CDR3 nucleotide sequence: TGCAGCGTGAGTAAAGGACAGTACCGGGATGGCTACACCTTC. Using reference TRBV29-1 and TRBJ1-2 for the parts outside the CDR3, the full variable domain is SAVISQKPSRDICQRGTSLTIQCQVDSQVTMMFWYRQQPGQSLTLIATANQGSEATYESGFVIDKFPISRPNLTFSTLTVSNMSPEDSSIYLCSVSKGQYRDGYTFGSGTRLTVV.

This clonotype has ten or more counts. The V call is TRBV27, the J call TRBJ2-7; 7 nucleotides align to TRBD1. Germline V lookup: CDR1 MNHEY, CDR2 SMNVEV (reference sequence). This CDR3 comprises 13 residues. V lost 4 bases and J lost 1; bases outside the gene matches: 1. CDR3 sequence (DNA): TGTGCCAGCAGTTGGGACAGATCCTACGAGCAGTACTTC. It specifies CASSWDRSYEQYF.

The chain combines TRBV14 with TRBJ2-6; 9 bases agree with TRBD1. Trimming cost V 4 bases and J 3 bases; bases outside gene matches: 7. This CDR3 has 17 amino acids. Germline V gives CDR1 SGHDN, CDR2 FVKESK. CDR3 in DNA: TGTGCCAGCAGCCGGGACAGGGCGATAAGTGGGGCCAACGTCCTGACTTTC. Its translation is CASSRDRAISGANVLTF.

The rearrangement joins TRBV6-1 to TRBJ2-7; no reliable D call. The CDR3 totals 15 residues. CDR1 MNHNS and CDR2 SASEGT come from the germline V gene. V lost 3 bases, J lost 1 base, and 13 bases lay in between. The CDR3: CASSEIGSFSYEQYF. Written as DNA, the CDR3 is TGTGCCAGCAGTGAGATTGGGTCTTTTTCCTACGAGCAGTACTTC.

In its sample, this clonotype was seen many times. V and J are TRBV29-1 and TRBJ1-2; no definite D call. This CDR3 region has 13 residues. Trimming took off 6 bases at V and 7 bases at J, with 18 bases between the two ends. Per germline, CDR1 SQVTM and CDR2 ANQGSEA. Written as DNA, the CDR3 is TGCAGCGTCCCCACCCCCCCGGAGGGTGGCTACACCTTC. Translated: CSVPTPPEGGYTF.

This clonotype was picked up a small number of times. This chain joins TRBV29-1 and TRBJ2-5; D possibly uses TRBD1 or TRBD2 (5 bases each). Germline CDR1 is SQVTM and CDR2 is ANQGSEA. This CDR3 contains 15 residues. The V end lost 4 bases, the J end lost 1 base, and 16 bases lay between the germline ends. The CDR3 region is CSVVFRGGLQETQYF. Here the CDR3 DNA reads TGCAGCGTTGTCTTTCGTGGGGGTCTCCAAGAGACCCAGTACTTC.